Sequencing of this T cell receptor beta chain was carried out in a study of cytomegalovirus exposure and HLA in healthy donors. Vbeta (60) and Jbeta (13) primers were used in the PCR. Produced via immunoSEQ multiplex PCR; TCRdb's table is partial and in-frame only. Of 80,000 to 100,000 clones listed, roughly 80% were seen once; the top ten hold around 3.6%. Whole-study results and caveats: For TCR beta chains, V- and J-gene trimming was later linked to a missense DCLRE1C variant.

Looked up from germline, CDR1 is SGHAT and CDR2 is FQNNGV. The CDR3 spans 17 residues. V shed 1 base, J shed 2 bases, and the junction held 4 bases outside the gene matches. Note on this clone: Its antigen is as yet unknown.

The TCR was taken from a man aged 40-50 years in good health and CMV-seronegative. The chain carries TRBV11-2 and TRBJ2-1, with 11 nucleotides matching TRBD2. Sequenced material: PBMCs. CDR3 in DNA: TGTGCCAGCAGCTTAGGGTATAGCGGGGGGGCCTACAATGAGCAGTTCTTC. Protein: CASSLGYSGGAYNEQFF. The whole variable domain, filled in from reference TRBV11-2 and TRBJ2-1, reads EAGVAQSPRYKIIEKRQSVAFWCNPISGHATLYWYQQILGQGPKLLIQFQNNGVVDDSQLPKDRFSAERLKGVDSTLKIQPAKLEDSAVYLCASSLGYSGGAYNEQFFGPGTRLTVL.